The sequence of this T cell receptor (beta chain) was determined in a study of early T cells in non-severe SARS-CoV-2 infection. Each CDR3 protein gets one entry after TCRdb re-called the 5' RACE reads with MiXCR. This sample has some 76,000 distinct CDR3 sequences, with around 16% found just once. The specimen was whole blood. This TCR was sampled from an adult who was a healthcare worker with PCR-confirmed SARS-CoV-2 infection or an uninfected control (not recorded which).

The CDR3 region is CASSQEFTDTQYF. The CDR3 nucleotides are TGTGCCAGCAGCCAAGAATTCACAGATACGCAGTATTTT. This chain connects TRBV3-1 to TRBJ2-3; unclear D gene. With 0 bases removed from V and 2 bases from J, the gap between germline ends came to 3 bases. Per germline, CDR1 LGHDT and CDR2 YNNKEL (reference sequence). The CDR3 is made up of 13 amino acids.